This T cell receptor beta chain was profiled in a study of tumour-infiltrating T cells in Burkitt lymphoma. The data were produced by immunoSEQ multiplex PCR, yet TCRdb's version contains in-frame clones alone and is incomplete. The table records 12,000 to 15,000 clones, about 31% of them present only once. This clone was seen a handful of times. CDR1 MNHNS and CDR2 SASEGT come from the germline V gene. The CDR3 contains 14 residues. Trimming removed 2 bases from V and 12 bases from J; junction bases left unmatched: 10. The receptor was derived from a human donor with diffuse large B-cell lymphoma. The specimen sequenced was tumor tissue. The chain carries TRBV6-1 and TRBJ2-1; TRBD2 agrees at 7 bases. CDR3 region: CASSEIGSSGGQFF. The CDR3 DNA reads as TGTGCCAGCAGTGAAATTGGGTCTAGCGGAGGGCAGTTCTTC.